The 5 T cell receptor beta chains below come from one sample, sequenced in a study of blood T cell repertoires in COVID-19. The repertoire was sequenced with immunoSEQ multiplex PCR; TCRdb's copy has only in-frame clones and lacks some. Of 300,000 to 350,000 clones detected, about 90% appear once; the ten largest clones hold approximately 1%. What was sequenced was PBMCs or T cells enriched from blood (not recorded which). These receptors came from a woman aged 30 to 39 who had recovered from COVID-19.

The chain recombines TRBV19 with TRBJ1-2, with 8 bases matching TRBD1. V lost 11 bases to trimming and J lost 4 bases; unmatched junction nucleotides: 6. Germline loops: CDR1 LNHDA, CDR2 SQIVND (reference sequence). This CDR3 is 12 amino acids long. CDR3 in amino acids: CAGRTGSYGYTF. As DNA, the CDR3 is TGTGCCGGTCGGACAGGGAGCTATGGCTACACCTTC.

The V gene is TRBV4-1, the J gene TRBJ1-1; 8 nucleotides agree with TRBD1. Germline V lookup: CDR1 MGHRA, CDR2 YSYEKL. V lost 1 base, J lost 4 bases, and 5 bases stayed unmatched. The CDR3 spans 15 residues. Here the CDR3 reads CASSQVGQEITEAFF. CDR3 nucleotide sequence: TGCGCCAGCAGCCAAGTGGGACAGGAGATCACTGAAGCTTTCTTT.

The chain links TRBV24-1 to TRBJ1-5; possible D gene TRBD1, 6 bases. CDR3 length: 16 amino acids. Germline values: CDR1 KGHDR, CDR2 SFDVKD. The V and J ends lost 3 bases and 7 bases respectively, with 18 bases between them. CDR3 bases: TGTGCCACCAGTGATCAGGGAGCAGGGGAGGGCCAGCCCCAGCATTTT. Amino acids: CATSDQGAGEGQPQHF.

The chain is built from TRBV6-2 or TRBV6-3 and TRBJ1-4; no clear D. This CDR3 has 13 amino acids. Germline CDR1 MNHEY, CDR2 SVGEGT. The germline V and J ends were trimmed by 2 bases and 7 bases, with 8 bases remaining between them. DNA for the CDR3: TGTGCCAGCAGTTACCCGGTCGGTGAAAAACTGTTTTTT. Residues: CASSYPVGEKLFF.

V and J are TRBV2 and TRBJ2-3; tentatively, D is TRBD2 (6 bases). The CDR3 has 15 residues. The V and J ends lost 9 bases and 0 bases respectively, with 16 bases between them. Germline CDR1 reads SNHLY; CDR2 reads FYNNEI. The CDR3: CARSMGGTSTDTQYF. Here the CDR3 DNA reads TGTGCCAGATCAATGGGGGGAACTAGCACAGATACGCAGTATTTT.